The 9 T cell receptor beta chains below all came from one sample that was sequenced in a study of graft-versus-host responses after intestinal transplantation. Measured with immunoSEQ multiplex PCR; TCRdb has only the in-frame clones, and not every one. The sample yields tens of thousands of clones, about 94% seen once. For these receptors, no antigen is known. Sequenced material: unstimulated CD4+ T cells sorted from spleen or lymph node cells, taken before transplant. The receptor source for this set is a human donor who was the organ donor for an intestinal transplant.

This chain joins TRBV6-1 and TRBJ2-5, with D uncertain. Between the trimmed V and J ends, which lost 1 base and 5 bases, there was a span of 11 bases. CDR3 size: 14 residues. Germline V lookup: CDR1 MNHNS, CDR2 SASEGT. The CDR3 sequence: CASSEGFFWETQYF. Written as DNA, the CDR3 is TGTGCCAGCAGTGAAGGGTTTTTTTGGGAGACCCAGTACTTC.

The chain couples TRBV7-2 to TRBJ1-2; the match to TRBD1 covers 8 bases. After removal of 4 bases from V and 3 bases from J, the junction contained 4 bases not matched to a gene. Germline CDR1 reads SGHTA; CDR2 reads FQGNSA. CDR3 length: 14 residues. The CDR3 is CASSWKTGDYGYTF. The CDR3 DNA reads as TGTGCCAGCAGCTGGAAGACAGGGGACTATGGCTACACCTTC.

V gene TRBV5-6 combines with J gene TRBJ2-2, with 7 nucleotides matching TRBD1. Trimming at V came to 4 bases and at J to 4 bases, leaving 7 bases not matched to a gene. CDR1 and CDR2 (germline): SGHDT, YYEEEE. The CDR3 length is 15 residues. The CDR3 here is CASSRYRGTTGELFF. In nucleotides, the CDR3 is TGTGCCAGCAGCAGATACAGGGGAACCACCGGGGAGCTGTTTTTT.

The chain recombines TRBV28 with TRBJ1-1, with D possibly being TRBD1 (6 bases). The germline V and J ends were trimmed by 5 bases and 1 base, with 14 bases remaining between them. There are 15 residues in the CDR3. Germline V gene data show CDR1 as MDHEN and CDR2 as SYDVKM. The chain's CDR3 is CASSLSGAQNTEAFF. For the CDR3, the DNA is TGTGCCAGCAGTCTTTCGGGGGCCCAGAACACTGAAGCTTTCTTT. The entire variable domain, with the rest obtained from reference TRBV28 and TRBJ1-1, is as follows: DVKVTQSSRYLVKRTGEKVFLECVQDMDHENMFWYRQDPGLGLRLIYFSYDVKMKEKGDIPEGYSVSREKKERFSLILESASTNQTSMYLCASSLSGAQNTEAFFGQGTRLTVV.

The rearrangement joins TRBV5-1 to TRBJ2-7; D might be TRBD2 (7 bases). CDR3 length equals 15 residues. Per the germline V gene, CDR1 is SGHRS and CDR2 is YFSETQ. Trimming shortened V by 0 bases and J by 3 bases, and 13 bases separated the two germline ends. CDR3 amino acids: CASSLAGGSVYEQYF. The CDR3 bases are TGCGCCAGCAGCTTGGCGGGGGGCAGCGTCTACGAGCAGTACTTC.

This clone showed up just once. The chain recombines TRBV6-6 with TRBJ1-1; D is undetermined. The CDR3 totals 13 residues. V lost 2 bases to trimming and J lost 6 bases, with 10 bases between them. Germline lookup yields CDR1 MNHNY and CDR2 SVGAGI (reference sequence). CDR3 bases: TGTGCCAGCAGTTACCCCGGGAGCTCTGAAGCTTTCTTT. Protein product: CASSYPGSSEAFF.

The chain has TRBV5-5 and TRBJ2-2; 8 bases agree with TRBD2. The CDR3 is 15 amino acids. The germline V gene has CDR1 SGHKS and CDR2 YYEKEE (reference sequence). Trimming removed 4 bases from V and 7 bases from J; junction bases left unmatched: 9. CDR3 nucleotides: TGTGCCAGCAGCCCGACTAGCGCTAGGGGCGGGGAGCTGTTTTTT. The encoded protein is CASSPTSARGGELFF.

This chain uses TRBV6-5 with TRBJ2-3, with D tentatively TRBD1 or TRBD2 (5 bases each). This CDR3 region has 15 residues. Trimming cost V 5 bases and J 1 base, with 13 bases left between them. Germline V gives CDR1 MNHEY, CDR2 SVGAGI. Here the CDR3 reads CASSPRGQGTDTQYF. CDR3 coding DNA: TGTGCCAGCAGTCCTCGGGGCCAGGGCACAGATACGCAGTATTTT.

The chain has TRBV10-3 and TRBJ1-6, with 8 bases matching TRBD1. The length of the CDR3 is 14 residues. Germline assignment: CDR1 ENHRY and CDR2 SYGVKD. V dropped 4 bases and J dropped 7; count of bases not matched to a gene: 3. The DNA for the CDR3 is TGTGCCATCAGTGTGACAGGGGAGAATTCACCCCTCCACTTT. It is translated as CAISVTGENSPLHF.